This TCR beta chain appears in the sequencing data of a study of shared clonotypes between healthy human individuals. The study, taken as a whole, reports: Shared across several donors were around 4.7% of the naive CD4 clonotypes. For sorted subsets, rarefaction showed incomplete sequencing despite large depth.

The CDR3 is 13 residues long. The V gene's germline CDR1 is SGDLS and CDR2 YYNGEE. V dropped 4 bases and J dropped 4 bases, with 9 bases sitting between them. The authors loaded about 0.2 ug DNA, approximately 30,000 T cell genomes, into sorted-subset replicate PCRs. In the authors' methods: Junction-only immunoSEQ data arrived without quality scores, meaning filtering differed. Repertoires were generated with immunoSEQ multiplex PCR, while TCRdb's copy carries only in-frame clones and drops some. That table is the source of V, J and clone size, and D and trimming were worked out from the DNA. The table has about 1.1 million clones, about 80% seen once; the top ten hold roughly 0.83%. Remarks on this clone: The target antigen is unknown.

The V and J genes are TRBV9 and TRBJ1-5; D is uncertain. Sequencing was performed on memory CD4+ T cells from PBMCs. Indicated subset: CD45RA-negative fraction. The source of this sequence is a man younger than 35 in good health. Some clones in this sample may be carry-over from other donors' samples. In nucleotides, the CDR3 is TGTGCCAGCAGCTCGGCGCCTAATCAGCCCCAGCATTTT. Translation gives CASSSAPNQPQHF.